These T cell receptor beta chains were read from a single sample in a study of Ad26.COV2.S vaccination and SARS-CoV-2 variants. Repertoires were generated with immunoSEQ multiplex PCR, while TCRdb's copy carries only in-frame clones and drops some. The sample records about 400,000 clones, around 89% being singletons. The specimen was peripheral blood, collected in a trial of Ad26.COV2.S vaccine versus placebo. All receptors derive from a person aged 18 to 65 who received the Ad26.COV2.S COVID-19 vaccine or a placebo. Each CDR3 is given with its conserved first and last residue. The D gene is left open where the match is weak. Size is omitted from some rows. Given values are once, few, many or a class for expanded clones.

TRBD1	once	TRBV4-2	15	TRBJ1-2	TGTGCCAGCAGCCCGCGACAGGGGGCGGACTATGGCTACACCTTC	CASSPRQGADYGYTF
TRBD2	NA	TRBV12-3/TRBV12-4	13	TRBJ2-7	TGTGCCAGCAGTCTAGCGGGCACCTACGAGCAGTACTTC	CASSLAGTYEQYF
NA	NA	TRBV4-1	14	TRBJ1-1	TGCGCCAGCAGCCAAGGCAGTCGGAACACTGAAGCTTTCTTT	CASSQGSRNTEAFF
TRBD1	NA	TRBV5-1	14	TRBJ2-2	TGCGCCAGCAGCCCCGACAGGGCTGCCGGGGAGCTGTTTTTT	CASSPDRAAGELFF
TRBD2	NA	TRBV5-1	18	TRBJ2-1	TGCGCCAGCAGCCCCGGGACTAGCGTAGACCTCTCCTACAATGAGCAGTTCTTC	CASSPGTSVDLSYNEQFF
NA	NA	TRBV7-9	16	TRBJ1-1	TGTGCCAGCAGCTCGGCGGTGGGCAGGAGGAACACTGAAGCTTTCTTT	CASSSAVGRRNTEAFF
TRBD1	few	TRBV7-3	14	TRBJ2-7	TGTGCCAGCAGCCCTCGACAGGGGCACCGTGAGCAGTACTTC	CASSPRQGHREQYF
NA	NA	TRBV18	11	TRBJ2-1	TGTGCCAGCCACCAAGGGCATGAGCAGTTCTTC	CASHQGHEQFF
NA	NA	TRBV5-1	14	TRBJ1-2	TGCGCCAGCTCCTGGGACGGCCTAAACTATGGCTACACCTTC	CASSWDGLNYGYTF
NA	NA	TRBV29-1	15	TRBJ1-2	TGCAGCGTTGAAGATCTCTTGGGGGGGAACTATGGCTACACCTTC	CSVEDLLGGNYGYTF
NA	NA	TRBV3-1/TRBV3-2	15	TRBJ2-1	TGTGCCAGCAGGGGGGACTCGACCTCCTACAATGAGCAGTTCTTC	CASRGDSTSYNEQFF
TRBD1	NA	TRBV11-1	12	TRBJ1-2	TGTGCCAGCACCCGACCAGGGGGCGACTACACCTTC	CASTRPGGDYTF
NA	NA	TRBV5-6	14	TRBJ2-7	TGTGCCAGCAGCTTTGCCAGCCCAGGCTACGAGCAGTACTTC	CASSFASPGYEQYF
NA	once	TRBV3-1/TRBV3-2	16	TRBJ2-7	TGTGCCAGCAGCTCTTTTTCGGGGATTATGCCCTACGAGCAGTACTTC	CASSSFSGIMPYEQYF
TRBD2	NA	TRBV30	15	TRBJ2-1	TGTGCCTGGAGTGTCAGGGAGGGCCGCTACAATGAGCAGTTCTTC	CAWSVREGRYNEQFF
TRBD2	NA	TRBV5-5	16	TRBJ2-3	TGTGCCAGCAGCCGGGACCGGGAGGCCGCCCGAAATACGCAGTATTTT	CASSRDREAARNTQYF
NA	NA	TRBV2	13	TRBJ1-2	TGTGCCAGCAGTGAAGAGGGACGGCGGGGCTACACCTTC	CASSEEGRRGYTF
NA	NA	TRBV6-2/TRBV6-3	13	TRBJ2-1	TGTGCCAGCAGTCCGTTCTCAGGGCAGAGGCTGTTCTTC	CASSPFSGQRLFF
NA	few	TRBV28	12	TRBJ1-1	TGTGCCAGCAGTCTTACAGGGACTGAAGCTTTCTTT	CASSLTGTEAFF
TRBD2	NA	TRBV11-3	17	TRBJ2-1	TGTGCCAGCAGCCACACTAGCGGATCTTACTCCTACAATGAGCAGTTCTTC	CASSHTSGSYSYNEQFF
TRBD1	NA	TRBV7-2	14	TRBJ1-1	TGTGCCAGCAGACCACCGGGACAGGCGTCTGAAGCTTTCTTT	CASRPPGQASEAFF
TRBD1	NA	TRBV19	17	TRBJ1-2	TGTGCCAGTATGGGCAATCTTCGGGACAGGGGGTTCTATGGCTACACCTTC	CASMGNLRDRGFYGYTF
NA	once	TRBV19	14	TRBJ2-2	TGTGCCAGTTCCCAGGTCGCGAACACCGGGGAGCTGTTTTTT	CASSQVANTGELFF
NA	NA	TRBV3-1/TRBV3-2	15	TRBJ1-1	TGTGCCAGCAGCCGCGGAGGGGTGTCGAACACTGAAGCTTTCTTT	CASSRGGVSNTEAFF